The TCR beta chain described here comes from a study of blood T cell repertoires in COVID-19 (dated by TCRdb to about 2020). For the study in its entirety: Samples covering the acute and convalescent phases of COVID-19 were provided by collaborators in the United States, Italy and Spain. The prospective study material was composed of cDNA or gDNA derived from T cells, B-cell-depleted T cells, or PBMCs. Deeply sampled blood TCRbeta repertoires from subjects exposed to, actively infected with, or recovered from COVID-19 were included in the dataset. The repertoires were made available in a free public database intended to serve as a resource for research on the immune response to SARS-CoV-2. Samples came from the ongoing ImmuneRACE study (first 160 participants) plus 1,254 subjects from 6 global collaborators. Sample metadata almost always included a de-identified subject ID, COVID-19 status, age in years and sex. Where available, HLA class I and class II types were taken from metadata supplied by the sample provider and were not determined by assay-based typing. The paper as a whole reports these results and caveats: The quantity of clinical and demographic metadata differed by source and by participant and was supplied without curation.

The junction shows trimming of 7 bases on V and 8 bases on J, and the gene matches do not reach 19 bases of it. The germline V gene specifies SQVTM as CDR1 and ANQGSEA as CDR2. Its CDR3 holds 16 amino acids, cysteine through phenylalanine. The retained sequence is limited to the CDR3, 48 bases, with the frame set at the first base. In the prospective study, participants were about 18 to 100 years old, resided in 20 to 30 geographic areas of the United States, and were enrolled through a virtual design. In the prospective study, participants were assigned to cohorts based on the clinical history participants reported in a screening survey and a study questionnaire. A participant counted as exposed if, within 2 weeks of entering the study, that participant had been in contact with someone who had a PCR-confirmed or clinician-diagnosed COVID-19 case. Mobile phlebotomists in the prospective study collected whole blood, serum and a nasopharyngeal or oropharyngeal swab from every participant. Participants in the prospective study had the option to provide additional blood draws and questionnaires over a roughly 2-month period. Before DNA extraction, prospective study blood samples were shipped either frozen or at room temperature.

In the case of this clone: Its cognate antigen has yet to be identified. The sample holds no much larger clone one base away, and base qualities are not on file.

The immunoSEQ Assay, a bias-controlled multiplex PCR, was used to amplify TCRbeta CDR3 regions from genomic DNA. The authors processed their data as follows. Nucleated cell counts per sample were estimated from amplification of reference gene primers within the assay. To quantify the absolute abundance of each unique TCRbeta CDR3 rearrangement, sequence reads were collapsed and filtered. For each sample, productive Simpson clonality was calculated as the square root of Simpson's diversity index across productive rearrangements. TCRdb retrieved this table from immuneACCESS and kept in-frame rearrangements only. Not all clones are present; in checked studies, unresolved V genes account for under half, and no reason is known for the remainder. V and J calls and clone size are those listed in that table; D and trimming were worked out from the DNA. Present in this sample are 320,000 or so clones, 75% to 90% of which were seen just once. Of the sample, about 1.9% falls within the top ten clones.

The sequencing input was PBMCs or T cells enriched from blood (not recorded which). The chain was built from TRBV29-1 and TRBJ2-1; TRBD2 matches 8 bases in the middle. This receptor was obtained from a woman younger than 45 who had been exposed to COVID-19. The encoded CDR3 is CSATSPGGLGVDEQFF. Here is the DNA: TGCAGCGCCACGTCCCCGGGAGGGCTGGGGGTCGATGAGCAGTTCTTC.